This note documents a single T cell receptor beta chain sequence. What it recognizes is unknown. TCRdb reprocessed the reads via MiXCR and lists one record per CDR3 protein. The sample contains roughly 760,000 distinct CDR3 sequences, roughly 35% of which appear only once. The sample comes from a study of T cell repertoires in cytomegalovirus infection. Study-wide context: Public signatures in TCR beta pointed to CMV infection and matching HLA type.

General study results and limits: The cumulative frequency of public TCR beta families identified carriers of CMV plus the relevant HLA. CMV-specific TCR beta clonotypes restricted by HLA-C were the ones dominating the ex vivo response.

The V end lost 6 bases, the J end lost 2 bases, and 24 bases lay between the germline ends. The CDR3 totals 18 residues. The germline V gene has CDR1 LNHDA and CDR2 SQIVND (reference sequence). This chain joins TRBV19 and TRBJ2-3; no firm D call. The TCR sequence derives from a human donor in good health (CMV status not recorded). Some clones in this sample may be carry-over from other donors' samples. Source material: PBMCs. This CDR3 is CASSPARGPPSYTDTQYF. CDR3 coding DNA: TGTGCCAGTAGCCCTGCCCGTGGGCCCCCGAGCTACACAGATACGCAGTATTTT.